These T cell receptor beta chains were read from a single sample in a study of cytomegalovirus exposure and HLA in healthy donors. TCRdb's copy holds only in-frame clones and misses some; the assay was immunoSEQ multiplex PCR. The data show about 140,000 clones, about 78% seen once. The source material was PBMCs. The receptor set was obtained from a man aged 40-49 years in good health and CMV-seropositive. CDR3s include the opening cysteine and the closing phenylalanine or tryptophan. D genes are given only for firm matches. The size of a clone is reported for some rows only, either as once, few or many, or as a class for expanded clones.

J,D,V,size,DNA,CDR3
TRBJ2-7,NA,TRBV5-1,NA,TGCGCCAGCAGCGTGGCTCCAGGCGTCAGCTCCTACGAGCAGTACTTC,CASSVAPGVSSYEQYF
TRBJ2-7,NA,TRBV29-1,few,TGCAGCGTCGCACTAACCCAAACAAATTCCTACGAGCAGTACTTC,CSVALTQTNSYEQYF
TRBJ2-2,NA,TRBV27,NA,TGTGCCAGCAGTTCCGATAGTCTGAACACCGGGGAGCTGTTTTTT,CASSSDSLNTGELFF
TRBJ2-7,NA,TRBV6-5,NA,TGTGCCAGCAGTTACGGAGCGTCACTAACCTACGAGCAGTACTTC,CASSYGASLTYEQYF
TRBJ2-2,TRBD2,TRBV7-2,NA,TGTGCCAGCAGCCATAGCGGGACCGGGGAGCTGTTTTTT,CASSHSGTGELFF
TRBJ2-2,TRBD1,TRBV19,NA,TGTGCCAGTAGAATCCCTGGGGACAGGACGGCCGGGGAGCTGTTTTTT,CASRIPGDRTAGELFF
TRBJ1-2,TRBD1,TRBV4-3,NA,TGCGCCAGCAGCCAATTTCCACAGGGGAACTATGGCTACACCTTC,CASSQFPQGNYGYTF
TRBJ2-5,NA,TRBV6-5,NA,TGTGCCAGCAGGAACCTCCTCACTGTACAGGAGACCCAGTACTTC,CASRNLLTVQETQYF
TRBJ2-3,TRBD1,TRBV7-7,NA,TGTGCTAGCAGCCGAGGACAGGGAGGCACAGATACGCAGTATTTT,CASSRGQGGTDTQYF
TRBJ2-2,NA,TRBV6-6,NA,TGTGCCAGCAGTTATGAGATGAACACCGGGGAGCTGTTTTTT,CASSYEMNTGELFF
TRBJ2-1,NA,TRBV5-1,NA,TGCGCCAGCAGCTTGACTTCGCGCACCATCCGAAACTACAATGAGCAGTTCTTC,CASSLTSRTIRNYNEQFF
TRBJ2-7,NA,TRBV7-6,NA,TGTGCCAGCAGCGCCGGGGCGGGGCCCTACGAGCAGTACTTC,CASSAGAGPYEQYF
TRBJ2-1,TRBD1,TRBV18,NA,TGTGCCAGCTCACCAGAGACGGGACAGGGGGAAGAAGGGGTGAAAGTAAAGCAGTTCTTC,CASSPETGQGEEGVKVKQFF
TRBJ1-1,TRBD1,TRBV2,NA,TGTGCCAGCAGGGACAGGGGGATGATGTCTGAAGCTTTCTTT,CASRDRGMMSEAFF
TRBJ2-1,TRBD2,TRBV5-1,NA,TGCGCCAGCAGCACTAGCGGGAGGGCCTCAGCCTACAATGAGCAGTTCTTC,CASSTSGRASAYNEQFF
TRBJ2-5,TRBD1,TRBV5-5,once,TGTGCCAGCAGATTTGCGACAGGGGGACAAGAGACCCAGTACTTC,CASRFATGGQETQYF
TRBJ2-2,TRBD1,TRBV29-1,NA,TGCAGCGTCCGGGACAGGGAGTCCGGGGAGCTGTTTTTT,CSVRDRESGELFF
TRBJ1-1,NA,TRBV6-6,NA,TGTGCCAGCAGTTCACCCCAGGCGACTGAAGCTTTCTTT,CASSSPQATEAFF
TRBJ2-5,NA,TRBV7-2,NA,TGTGCCAGCAGCTTAATCCCTACAGAGACCCAGTACTTC,CASSLIPTETQYF
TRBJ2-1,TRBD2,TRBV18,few,TGTGCCAGCTCACCGGAGTTTTCAAGCGGGAGTCTCAATGAGCAGTTCTTC,CASSPEFSSGSLNEQFF
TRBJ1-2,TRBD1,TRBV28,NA,TGTGCCAGCAGTGGTTACAGGGGGCGGTCACATGGCTACACCTTC,CASSGYRGRSHGYTF
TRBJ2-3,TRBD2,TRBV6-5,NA,TGTGCCAGCAGCCCCGGGACTAGCGGGGGAGATACGCAGTATTTT,CASSPGTSGGDTQYF
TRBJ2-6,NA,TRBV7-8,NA,TGTGCCAGCAGCTTAGGCAGGGCTGGGGCCAACGTCCTGACTTTC,CASSLGRAGANVLTF
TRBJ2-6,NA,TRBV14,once,TGTGCCAGCAATGCTGGTTTGGGAGTCCCGTCTGGGGCCAACGTCCTGACTTTC,CASNAGLGVPSGANVLTF
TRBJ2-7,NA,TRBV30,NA,TGTGCCTGGAGTGTACTGGGGGGCTACGAGCAGTACTTC,CAWSVLGGYEQYF
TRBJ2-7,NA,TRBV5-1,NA,TGCGCCAGCAGCCCCCTGACAGCCTTATCCGAGCAGTACTTC,CASSPLTALSEQYF
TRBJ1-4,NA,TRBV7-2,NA,TGTGCCAGCAGCTTAGAGGAGGGATCTAATGAAAAACTGTTTTTT,CASSLEEGSNEKLFF
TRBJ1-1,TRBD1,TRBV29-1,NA,TGCAGCGCAAAAGGACAGGGTGCCACTGAAGCTTTCTTT,CSAKGQGATEAFF
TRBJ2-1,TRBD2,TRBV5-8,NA,TGTGCCAGCAGCAGGATCGGGGTAGCGGGAGTTACTCCCTACAATGAGCAGTTCTTC,CASSRIGVAGVTPYNEQFF
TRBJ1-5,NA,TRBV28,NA,TGTGCCAGCAGTCGGACAGAGCTTCAGCCCCAGCATTTT,CASSRTELQPQHF
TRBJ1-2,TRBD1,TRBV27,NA,TGTGCCAGCAGTTTACAGGGACAGTTTGGGGCCACTATGGGGGGCTACACCTTC,CASSLQGQFGATMGGYTF
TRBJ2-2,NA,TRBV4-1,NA,TGCGCCAGCAGCGACTACTCAGGGGGGCTCGGGGAGCTGTTTTTT,CASSDYSGGLGELFF
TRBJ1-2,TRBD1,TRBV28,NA,TGTGCCAGCAGTTTGACCGGGACAGCTAACTATGGCTACACCTTC,CASSLTGTANYGYTF
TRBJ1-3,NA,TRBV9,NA,TGTGCCAGCAGCGCACAGCACTCTGGAAACACCATATATTTT,CASSAQHSGNTIYF
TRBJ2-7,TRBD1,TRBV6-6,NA,TGTGCCAGCAGATCCGGACAGGGGGTCTACGAGCAGTACTTC,CASRSGQGVYEQYF
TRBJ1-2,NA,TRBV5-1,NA,TGCGCCAGCAGCTTGGAGGGGTTGGGGGGCTACACCTTC,CASSLEGLGGYTF
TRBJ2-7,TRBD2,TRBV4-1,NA,TGCGCCAGCAGCCAAGCCTTAGCGGGAGAGGACGAGCAGTACTTC,CASSQALAGEDEQYF